Included here is one T cell receptor (beta chain) sequence, with context. This clone appeared a few times. Its antigen is unknown. There are no base qualities to consult, and no much larger clone falls within one base. V is cut by 0 bases and J by 7 bases, and the space between the germline ends is 13 bases. The germline V gene (reference sequence) provides CDR1 GTSNPN and CDR2 SVGIG. The CDR3 runs 14 residues from the cysteine to the phenylalanine. Here the CDR3 DNA is all that survives: 42 bases in frame from base 1. The High Capacity cDNA Reverse Transcription Kit was used to reverse transcribe all of the isolated RNA, meaning that expressed TCRB transcripts were what got sequenced. Deep immunoSEQ sequencing was applied to naive, central memory and regulatory T cell samples, giving an average of about 3.6 million total reads per sample. Sorted cells were lysed in RLT buffer, and RNA was extracted using DNase-treated RNeasy Micro or Mini kits according to cell number. To prevent cross-contamination, each cell subset was processed individually, whereas patient and healthy donor samples were processed jointly. TCRB sequences were amplified from cDNA with the immunoSEQ multiplex PCR, producing 87-bp fragments spanning the CDR3 region. The amplicons were sequenced using the Illumina HiSeq platform. The authors processed their data as follows. PCR bias was computationally corrected using synthetic template baselines, reads within Hamming distance 2 were collapsed, and singletons that could not be merged were discarded. Reads were aligned to IMGT to assign V, D and J genes, CDR3 length, and insertions or deletions at six rearrangement sites. Within each subset, clonotype counts were normalized to sorted cell number, and only after that were true diversity and Gini coefficients computed with the tcR R package. Repertoire sharing was quantified using the overlap coefficient calculated on TCRB nucleotide sequences. TCRdb re-hosts the immuneACCESS table, in-frame sequences only. Its copies lack some clones; in the studies checked, an unresolved V gene accounts for under half of them, and the cause for the rest is not known. V and J calls and clone size come straight from that table; D and trimming were deduced from the DNA. Recorded for this sample are under 300,000 clones; around 7.8% of them occurred a single time. Under 1.3% of the sample is held by the ten biggest clonotypes.

The data belong to a study of beta chain features in type 1 diabetes (dated by TCRdb to 2017 to 2018). With respect to the entire study: No differences in mean age, gender distribution, total cell number or subset yield were found between patients and healthy donors. A total of about 110 million sorted cells were examined across all samples, and the number of cells per subset was strongly correlated with RNA yield. The study compared the TCRB repertoires of sorted circulating CD4+ T cell subsets in recently diagnosed type 1 diabetes patients with those in matched healthy donors. Regulatory and stem cell-like memory subsets were obtained from only 8 patients and roughly eight healthy donors, while naive and central memory subsets were obtained from all 30 or so donors. General conclusions and limits of the study: At VDJ recombination sites, type 1 diabetes patients had fewer insertions and more deleted nucleotides, which implies abnormalities in thymic rearrangement. Naive, central memory and regulatory TCRB repertoires appeared to be more similar among patients than among healthy donors. Because small numbers of individuals were included in the HLA sub-analyses, any influence of HLA type on TCRB rearrangement was left unresolved. Sequencing cDNA rather than genomic DNA could over-represent highly expressing activated cells, although activation and CD3 levels did not differ between groups. Shorter templates might have been favored by PCR, but patient and control samples were amplified and corrected together, so both groups would have been affected equally by any skew. A moderate but significant shortening of TCRB CDR3 length was observed in type 1 diabetes patients in all four CD4+ subsets.

A single peripheral blood draw of about 116 mL on average was collected from each donor into heparinised tubes. A BD FACSAria II was used to sort naive, central memory, regulatory and stem cell-like memory CD4+ T cells with a panel that included CD45RO, CCR7, CD25, CD127, CD95 and CD27. Purity was above 95% for every sorted population. PBMCs were isolated right away by Lymphoprep density gradient centrifugation and were stained directly, without culture. So that batch effects would be minimized, each experiment stained and sorted samples in pairs, pairing one healthy donor with one patient. Recombination linked TRBV30 to TRBJ2-1; the D gene is possibly TRBD2, with 6 bases matching. The material sequenced was central memory CD4+ T cells from blood. This receptor was taken from a woman in her late teens or twenties in good health. The CDR3 region has the sequence CAWSVLATMNEQFF. The bases read TGTGCCTGGAGTGTACTAGCAACGATGAATGAGCAGTTCTTC.